This passage covers 5 T cell receptor beta chains from one sample sequenced in a study of shared clonotypes between healthy human individuals (dated by TCRdb to 2019 to 2021). Libraries were built with the immunoSEQ multiplex PCR assay. In its TCRdb copy, this immuneACCESS table keeps in-frame sequences only and misses some clones. Where compared with another copy, unresolved V genes explain less than half of these, and the others have no known cause. A total of more than 2,000,000 clones appear in this sample, 85% to 95% of them only once. The top ten clones comprise 0.39% of the sample. Specimen: naive CD4+ T cells from PBMCs. The sample's cell subset or site label, decoded: CD45RA+ positively selected. These receptors were collected from a man aged 18 to 35 in good health. Some clones in this sample may be carry-over from other donors' samples.

This clone was seen only once. The chain links TRBV5-1 to TRBJ2-5, with D unresolved. This CDR3 has 13 residues. The ends were cut back, 4 bases at V and 3 bases at J, with 10 bases in the middle. From germline, CDR1 is SGHRS and CDR2 YFSETQ. CDR3 in amino acids: CASSNPPEETQYF. As DNA, the CDR3 is TGCGCCAGCAGCAATCCCCCCGAAGAGACCCAGTACTTC.

The rearrangement joins TRBV28 to TRBJ2-7, with 8 positions matching TRBD1. V shed 6 bases, J shed 0 bases, and the junction held 7 bases outside the gene matches. Germline lookup yields CDR1 MDHEN and CDR2 SYDVKM. CDR3 length: 15 amino acids. CDR3 coding DNA: TGTGCCAGCAGGCCTTACGGGACAGGCTCCTACGAGCAGTACTTC. Translating it yields CASRPYGTGSYEQYF.

The V gene is TRBV6-5, the J gene TRBJ2-7; 7 bases agree with TRBD2. The J segment lost 6 bases and the V segment lost 2 bases, leaving 10 bases of the junction unmatched. The CDR3 loop spans 15 amino acids. Germline V gene sequence: CDR1 MNHEY, CDR2 SVGAGI. The CDR3 DNA reads as TGTGCCAGCAGTTACGGGGGGACTACTGGCTCCGAGCAGTACTTC. Residues: CASSYGGTTGSEQYF.

The rearrangement joins TRBV10-3 to TRBJ1-2; D unresolved. Germline V CDR1 and CDR2: ENHRY, SYGVKD. The ends were cut back, 0 bases at V and 5 bases at J, with 10 bases in the middle. This CDR3 has 14 amino acids. CDR3 nucleotides: TGTGCCATCAGTGAGTCACGCGCAGGTTATGGCTACACCTTC. It is translated as CAISESRAGYGYTF.

This clone was seen more than once but under ten times. V gene TRBV10-3 combines with J gene TRBJ1-2, with D unresolved. In germline, CDR1 is ENHRY, CDR2 SYGVKD. V lost 6 bases, J lost 12 bases, and 23 bases lay in between. The CDR3 totals 14 residues. CDR3 residues: CAIRNSLDGRENTF. In nucleotides, the CDR3 is TGTGCCATCAGAAACAGCCTGGATGGGCGAGAAAACACCTTC.